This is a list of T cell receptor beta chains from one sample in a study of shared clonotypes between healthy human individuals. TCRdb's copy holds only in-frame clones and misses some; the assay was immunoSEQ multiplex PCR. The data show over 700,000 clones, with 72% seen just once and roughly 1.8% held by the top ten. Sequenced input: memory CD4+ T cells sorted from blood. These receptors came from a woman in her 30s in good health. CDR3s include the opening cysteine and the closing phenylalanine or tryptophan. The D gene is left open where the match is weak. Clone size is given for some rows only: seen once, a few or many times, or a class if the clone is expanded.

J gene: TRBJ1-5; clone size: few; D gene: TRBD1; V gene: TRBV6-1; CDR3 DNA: TGTGCCAGCAGACGACAGGGGGAACGCAATCAGCCCCAGCATTTT; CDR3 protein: CASRRQGERNQPQHF
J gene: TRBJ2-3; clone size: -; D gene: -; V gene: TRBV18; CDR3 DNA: TGTGCCAGCTCACCAAAGAGGGGCGGGTCTATGGCAGATACGCAGTATTTT; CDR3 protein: CASSPKRGGSMADTQYF
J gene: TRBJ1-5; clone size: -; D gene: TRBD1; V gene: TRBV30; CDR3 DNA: TGTGCCTGGGTGAGACAGGGTGGGGGGCCCCAGCATTTT; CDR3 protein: CAWVRQGGGPQHF
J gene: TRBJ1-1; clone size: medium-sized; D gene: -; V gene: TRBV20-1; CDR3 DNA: TGCAGTGCTAGGGGTACAGGGGAAGCTTTCTTT; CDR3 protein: CSARGTGEAFF
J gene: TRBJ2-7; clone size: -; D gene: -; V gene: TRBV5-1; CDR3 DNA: TGCGCCAGCAGCTTTGACGGCAGCCGCTCCTACGAGCAGTACTTC; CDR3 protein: CASSFDGSRSYEQYF
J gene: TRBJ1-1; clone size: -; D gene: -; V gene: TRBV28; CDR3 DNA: TGTGCCAGCAGTTTAAGTGGGCCCACTGAAGCTTTCTTT; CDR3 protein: CASSLSGPTEAFF
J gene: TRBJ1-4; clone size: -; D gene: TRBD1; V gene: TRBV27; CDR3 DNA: TGTGCCAGCAGTTTCTCCCCCGGACAGGGGTCATCGAAAAAACTGTTTTTT; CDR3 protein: CASSFSPGQGSSKKLFF
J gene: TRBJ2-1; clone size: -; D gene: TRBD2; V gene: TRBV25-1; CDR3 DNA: TGTGCCAGCAGTGAATCGACTCACCGTAGCGGGATGGGAAATGAGCAGTTCTTC; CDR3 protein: CASSESTHRSGMGNEQFF
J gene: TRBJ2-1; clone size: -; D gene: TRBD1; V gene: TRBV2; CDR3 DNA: TGTGCCAGCAGTTCGCATTCCCTCGGGACAGGGTCGAGCAATGAGCAGTTCTTC; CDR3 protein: CASSSHSLGTGSSNEQFF
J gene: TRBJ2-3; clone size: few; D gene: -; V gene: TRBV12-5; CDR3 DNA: TGTGCTAGTGCAGCAGGGGAGTTCGGAATAGATACGCAGTATTTT; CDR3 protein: CASAAGEFGIDTQYF
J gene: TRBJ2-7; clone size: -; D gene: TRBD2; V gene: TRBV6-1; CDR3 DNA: TGTGCCAGCAGCTTCGGGACTAGCTCCTACGAGCAGTACTTC; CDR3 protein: CASSFGTSSYEQYF
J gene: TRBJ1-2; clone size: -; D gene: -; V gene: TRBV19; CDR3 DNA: TGTGCCAGTAGTATAGAACAGGGTGTCTATGGCTACACCTTC; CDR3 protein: CASSIEQGVYGYTF
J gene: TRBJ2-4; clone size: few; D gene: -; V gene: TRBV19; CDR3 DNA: TGTGCCAGTACCCAAGGGGATCAGGGTCGGAACATTCAGTACTTC; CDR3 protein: CASTQGDQGRNIQYF
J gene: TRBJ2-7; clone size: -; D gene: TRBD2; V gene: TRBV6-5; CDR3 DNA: TGTGCCAGCAGTTCCGGGACTAGCGGGGGTTACGAGCAGTACTTC; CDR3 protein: CASSSGTSGGYEQYF